This is a list of T cell receptor beta chains from one sample in a study of T cells in Graves' hyperthyroidism and ophthalmopathy. One entry per CDR3 protein, called by TCRdb with MiXCR from the multiplex PCR reads. This sample has some 770,000 distinct CDR3 sequences, with less than 20% found just once. The specimen sequenced was blood. All receptors come from a man between 18 and 29 years old with Graves' hyperthyroidism. Both conserved end residues are part of each CDR3. D genes are given only for firm matches. Size tells how often a clone was seen (once, few, many) or the class of an expanded clone, and some rows leave it out.

clone size	V gene	J gene	D gene	CDR3 protein	CDR3 DNA
-	TRBV7-8	TRBJ2-7	TRBD2	CASSPGTIASYEQYF	TGTGCCAGCAGCCCAGGGACTATCGCTTCCTACGAGCAGTACTTC
-	TRBV20-1	TRBJ2-3	-	CSARDGGLSRDTQYF	TGCAGTGCTAGAGATGGGGGCCTATCACGAGATACGCAGTATTTT
many	TRBV2	TRBJ1-6	-	CASSERQAGGSPLHF	TGTGCCAGCAGTGAACGACAGGCTGGAGGTTCACCCCTCCACTTT
many	TRBV20-1	TRBJ2-3	TRBD1	CSARGRGTATDTQYF	TGCAGTGCTAGAGGTCGTGGGACAGCCACAGATACGCAGTATTTT
few	TRBV11-3	TRBJ1-2	TRBD1	CASSWTGREDGYTF	TGTGCCAGCAGCTGGACAGGGAGGGAGGATGGCTACACCTTC
many	TRBV18	TRBJ2-1	TRBD2	CASSPPGTSEYNEQFF	TGTGCCAGCTCACCACCAGGGACTAGCGAGTACAATGAGCAGTTCTTC
few	TRBV5-1	TRBJ2-5	-	CASSFFGIQETQYF	TGCGCCAGCAGCTTCTTCGGAATCCAAGAGACCCAGTACTTC
many	TRBV11-2	TRBJ2-7	TRBD2	CASSLPYRLAGGYDEQYF	TGTGCCAGCAGCTTACCCTATAGGCTAGCGGGAGGGTACGACGAGCAGTACTTC
-	TRBV27	TRBJ2-1	-	CASRPDSYNEQFF	TGTGCCAGCAGACCAGACAGTTACAATGAGCAGTTCTTC
few	TRBV10-2	TRBJ2-1	TRBD2	CASSESRAGGYNEQFF	TGCGCCAGCAGTGAGTCTCGAGCGGGAGGGTACAATGAGCAGTTCTTC
many	TRBV24-1	TRBJ1-1	TRBD1	CATSGLGTGGGTEAFF	TGTGCCACCAGTGGCCTAGGGACAGGGGGGGGCACTGAAGCTTTCTTT
few	TRBV12-3/TRBV12-4	TRBJ1-1	-	CASTNQSWRAEAFF	TGTGCCAGCACTAACCAGAGTTGGCGCGCTGAAGCTTTCTTT
few	TRBV13	TRBJ2-3	TRBD2	CASSLGSPFAGGTDTQYF	TGTGCCAGCAGCTTAGGGTCCCCCTTCGCGGGAGGAACAGATACGCAGTATTTT
-	TRBV9	TRBJ2-7	-	CASSRFRRLTGNEQYF	TGTGCCAGCAGCCGATTCCGCAGGTTAACCGGGAACGAGCAGTACTTC
-	TRBV28	TRBJ2-3	-	CASSSGDISSTDTQYF	TGTGCCAGCAGTTCCGGGGACATATCTAGCACAGATACGCAGTATTTT
-	TRBV9	TRBJ2-2	-	CASSSLGYTGELFF	TGTGCCAGCAGCTCTTTAGGGTACACCGGGGAGCTGTTTTTT
-	TRBV7-3	TRBJ2-3	-	CASSVGPLDTDTQYF	TGTGCCAGCAGCGTGGGACCGTTAGACACAGATACGCAGTATTTT
few	TRBV7-2	TRBJ2-1	TRBD2	CASSPRSGTSGASYNEQFF	TGTGCCAGCAGCCCCCGATCCGGGACTAGCGGGGCCTCCTACAATGAGCAGTTCTTC
-	TRBV28	TRBJ1-2	TRBD1	CASTRGTGDYGYTF	TGTGCCAGCACCAGAGGGACAGGGGACTATGGCTACACCTTC
many	TRBV28	TRBJ2-7	TRBD1	CASSSQGAEQYF	TGTGCCAGCAGTTCGCAGGGGGCCGAGCAGTACTTC
-	TRBV19	TRBJ2-7	TRBD2	CASTVTSGSYEQYF	TGTGCCAGTACCGTGACTAGCGGGAGTTACGAGCAGTACTTC
-	TRBV27	TRBJ1-6	-	CASSLFGLLNSPLHF	TGTGCCAGCAGTTTATTCGGACTGCTTAATTCACCCCTCCACTTT
-	TRBV30	TRBJ2-4	TRBD1	CVCLRDRNIQYF	TGTGTCTGCCTCCGGGACAGAAACATTCAGTACTTC
few	TRBV5-8	TRBJ2-1	TRBD2	CASSLGTSGGSSYNEQFF	TGCGCCAGCAGCTTAGGCACTAGCGGGGGTAGCTCCTACAATGAGCAGTTCTTC
many	TRBV11-3	TRBJ2-5	-	CASSQGGDGRATQYF	TGTGCCAGCAGCCAGGGCGGGGACGGGAGAGCGACCCAGTACTTC
many	TRBV7-9	TRBJ2-7	TRBD2	CASSPPMLAGPAHSYEQYF	TGTGCCAGCAGCCCACCGATGCTAGCGGGACCTGCGCACTCCTACGAGCAGTACTTC
-	TRBV4-2	TRBJ2-3	TRBD2	CASSGRLAGGPDTQYF	TGTGCCAGCAGCGGAAGACTAGCGGGAGGGCCAGATACGCAGTATTTT
-	TRBV12-3/TRBV12-4	TRBJ2-3	TRBD2	CATSSSGRWTDTQYF	TGTGCCACCTCCTCTAGCGGGAGATGGACAGATACGCAGTATTTT
many	TRBV28	TRBJ2-3	TRBD1	CASETGQGTDTQYF	TGTGCCAGCGAGACGGGACAGGGTACAGATACGCAGTATTTT
few	TRBV20-1	TRBJ1-2	TRBD1	CSARTSAGGARNYGYTF	TGCAGTGCTAGGACGTCGGCAGGGGGCGCGAGGAACTATGGCTACACCTTC
many	TRBV30	TRBJ2-2	-	CAWNKVTGELFF	TGTGCCTGGAATAAGGTGACCGGGGAGCTGTTTTTT
-	TRBV29-1	TRBJ2-3	-	CSVSVPRGRALPDTQYF	TGCAGCGTTTCGGTCCCAAGGGGGAGGGCCCTCCCAGATACGCAGTATTTT
few	TRBV7-2	TRBJ1-1	-	CASSLERGAMAFF	TGTGCCAGCAGCTTAGAAAGGGGGGCAATGGCTTTCTTT
-	TRBV29-1	TRBJ1-2	-	CSVHQGLGYGYTF	TGCAGCGTGCACCAGGGCTTAGGCTATGGCTACACCTTC
many	TRBV7-7	TRBJ2-5	-	CASSRGPQETQYF	TGTGCCAGCAGCCGGGGGCCCCAAGAGACCCAGTACTTC
many	TRBV10-3	TRBJ1-1	-	CAIKEQDLAEAFF	TGTGCCATCAAAGAACAGGATTTAGCTGAAGCTTTCTTT
many	TRBV6-2/TRBV6-3	TRBJ2-5	-	CASSYEHVRGLYQETQYF	TGTGCCAGCAGTTACGAACATGTCAGGGGATTGTACCAAGAGACCCAGTACTTC
many	TRBV27	TRBJ2-5	-	CASSTTRTGTQYF	TGTGCCAGCAGTACTACGAGAACGGGGACCCAGTACTTC
few	TRBV12-3/TRBV12-4	TRBJ1-2	-	CASGRVGRGDIGYTF	TGTGCCAGCGGGCGTGTTGGGCGGGGGGATATAGGCTACACCTTC
-	TRBV12-3/TRBV12-4	TRBJ1-1	TRBD1	CASSLGTVYMNTEAFF	TGTGCCAGCAGCTTGGGGACAGTATACATGAACACTGAAGCTTTCTTT
many	TRBV30	TRBJ2-1	-	CAWSEGVHEQFF	TGTGCCTGGAGTGAGGGTGTCCATGAGCAGTTCTTC
many	TRBV20-1	TRBJ1-2	-	CSARHLGGAGGYTF	TGCAGTGCGCGCCACCTGGGGGGGGCCGGCGGCTACACCTTC
-	TRBV2	TRBJ1-1	-	CASSDFEATNTEAFF	TGTGCCAGCAGTGACTTTGAGGCCACGAACACTGAAGCTTTCTTT
many	TRBV28	TRBJ1-2	-	CASSSGYGYTF	TGTGCCAGCAGTTCAGGATATGGCTACACCTTC
many	TRBV6-1	TRBJ1-6	-	CASSSLRTVNVLHF	TGTGCCAGCAGTTCCCTCAGGACAGTTAATGTCCTCCACTTT
many	TRBV7-8	TRBJ2-1	-	CASSLNPGASSYNEQFF	TGTGCCAGCAGCTTAAATCCGGGGGCCTCCTCCTACAATGAGCAGTTCTTC
-	TRBV7-2	TRBJ2-1	TRBD1	CASSSGTGGWDEQFF	TGTGCCAGCAGCTCCGGGACAGGGGGCTGGGATGAGCAGTTCTTC
few	TRBV5-6	TRBJ2-2	-	CASSFGPSTGELFF	TGTGCCAGCAGCTTCGGACCCAGCACCGGGGAGCTGTTTTTT
-	TRBV20-1	TRBJ2-5	TRBD2	CSAYTGTSGQETQYF	TGCAGTGCTTATACCGGGACTAGTGGGCAAGAGACCCAGTACTTC
many	TRBV7-2	TRBJ2-7	-	CASSSQISYEQYF	TGTGCCAGCAGCTCGCAGATATCCTACGAGCAGTACTTC
-	TRBV7-2	TRBJ2-7	TRBD2	CASSQTSGTLDEQYF	TGTGCCAGCAGCCAGACTAGCGGGACTTTGGACGAGCAGTACTTC
many	TRBV20-1	TRBJ2-5	TRBD2	CSARDPVRELDETQYF	TGCAGTGCTAGAGATCCGGTGCGGGAGCTGGATGAGACCCAGTACTTC
-	TRBV12-3/TRBV12-4	TRBJ2-5	TRBD1	CASSLMLGTGAGETQYF	TGTGCCAGCAGTTTGATGTTAGGGACAGGGGCAGGAGAGACCCAGTACTTC
few	TRBV3-1	TRBJ2-2	-	CASSQGAGEGTGELFF	TGTGCCAGCAGCCAGGGGGCGGGAGAGGGCACCGGGGAGCTGTTTTTT
few	TRBV28	TRBJ2-5	-	CASSHGGPQETQYF	TGTGCCAGCAGTCACGGGGGACCCCAAGAGACCCAGTACTTC
few	TRBV18	TRBJ2-3	-	CASSQARATDTQYF	TGTGCCAGCTCACAGGCCAGGGCCACAGATACGCAGTATTTT
-	TRBV10-3	TRBJ2-1	TRBD2	CAMARAGATYNEQFF	TGTGCCATGGCAAGGGCGGGAGCCACCTACAATGAGCAGTTCTTC
-	TRBV29-1	TRBJ2-3	-	CSVGISGFTDTQYF	TGCAGCGTTGGGATTAGCGGTTTCACAGATACGCAGTATTTT
-	TRBV12-3/TRBV12-4	TRBJ2-5	TRBD1	CASSSRGTGLGQTQYF	TGTGCCAGCAGTTCACGCGGGACAGGGCTTGGGCAGACCCAGTACTTC
many	TRBV3-1	TRBJ1-5	-	CASSHGQSQGPQHF	TGTGCCAGCAGCCATGGACAGTCTCAAGGTCCCCAGCATTTT